This T cell receptor (beta chain) was found in a study of post-analysis software for immune sequencing data. Study-wide results and limits: Higher frequency in patients than in controls was seen for about 5 TRBV segments, with TRBV5-6, TRBV5-1 and TRBV20-1 among them.

V lost 6 bases and J 4 bases, leaving 13 bases between the germline ends. The CDR3 has 14 residues. Prepared libraries of TCR beta cDNA carried unique molecular identifiers. In TCRdb, the PCR reads were re-called with MiXCR into one record per CDR3 protein. The sample carries hundreds of thousands of distinct CDR3 sequences, more than 50% recorded once. Concerning this clonotype: Its antigen is not known.

Sequencing was done on a sample of blood. This TCR derives from a girl aged 2 to 9 with multiple sclerosis. The chain uses TRBV12-3 or TRBV12-4 and TRBJ1-5; D uncertain. Here the CDR3 DNA reads TGTGCCAGCAGCCGCCGAGACCTGAATCAGCCCCAGCATTTT. Amino acid sequence: CASSRRDLNQPQHF.